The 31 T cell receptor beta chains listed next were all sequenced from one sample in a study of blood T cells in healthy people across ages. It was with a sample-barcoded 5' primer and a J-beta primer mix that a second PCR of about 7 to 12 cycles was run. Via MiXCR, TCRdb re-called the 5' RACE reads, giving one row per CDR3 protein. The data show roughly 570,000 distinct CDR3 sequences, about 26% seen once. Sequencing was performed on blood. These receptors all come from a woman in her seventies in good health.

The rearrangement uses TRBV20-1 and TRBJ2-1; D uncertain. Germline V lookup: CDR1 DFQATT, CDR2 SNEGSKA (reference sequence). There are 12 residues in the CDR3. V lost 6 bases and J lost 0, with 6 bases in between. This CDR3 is CSAPGSYNEQFF. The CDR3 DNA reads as TGCAGTGCCCCGGGCTCCTACAATGAGCAGTTCTTC.

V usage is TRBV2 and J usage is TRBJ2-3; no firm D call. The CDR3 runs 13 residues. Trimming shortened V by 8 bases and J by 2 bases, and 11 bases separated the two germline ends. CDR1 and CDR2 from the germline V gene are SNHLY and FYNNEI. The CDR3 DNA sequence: TGTGCCAGCGCTCAGGAGACCACAGATACGCAGTATTTT. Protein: CASAQETTDTQYF.

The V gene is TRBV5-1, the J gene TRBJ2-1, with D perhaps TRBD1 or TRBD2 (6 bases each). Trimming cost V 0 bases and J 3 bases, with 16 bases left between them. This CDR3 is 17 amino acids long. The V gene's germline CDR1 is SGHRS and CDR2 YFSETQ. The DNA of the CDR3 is TGCGCCAGCAGCTTGGAAGGTGTAGAGGGGGGCTACAATGAGCAGTTCTTC. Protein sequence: CASSLEGVEGGYNEQFF.

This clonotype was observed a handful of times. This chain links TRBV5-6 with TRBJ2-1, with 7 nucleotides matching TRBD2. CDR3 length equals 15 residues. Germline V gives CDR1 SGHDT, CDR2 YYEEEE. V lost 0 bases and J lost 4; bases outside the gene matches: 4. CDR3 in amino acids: CASSLEVGGYNEQFF. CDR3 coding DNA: TGTGCCAGCAGCTTGGAGGTGGGGGGGTACAATGAGCAGTTCTTC. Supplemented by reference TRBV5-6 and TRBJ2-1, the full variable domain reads DAGVTQSPTHLIKTRGQQVTLRCSPKSGHDTVSWYQQALGQGPQFIFQYYEEEERQRGNFPDRFSGHQFPNYSSELNVNALLLGDSALYLCASSLEVGGYNEQFFGPGTRLTVL.

CDR3 nucleotide sequence: TGTGCCATCAGGGAACAGGGAGGGACTGAAGCTTTCTTT. This gives the protein CAIREQGGTEAFF. The rearrangement links TRBV10-3 to TRBJ1-1; D is perhaps TRBD1 (6 bases). Between the trimmed V and J ends, which lost 6 bases and 5 bases, there was a span of 13 bases. This CDR3 has 13 amino acids. Germline V lookup: CDR1 ENHRY, CDR2 SYGVKD.

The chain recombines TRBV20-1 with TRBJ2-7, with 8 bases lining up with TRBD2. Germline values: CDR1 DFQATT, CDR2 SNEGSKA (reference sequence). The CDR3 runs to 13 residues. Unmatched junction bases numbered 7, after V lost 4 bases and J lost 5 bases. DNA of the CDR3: TGCAGTGCTAAGGGGACTAGAGGTGACGAGCAGTACTTC. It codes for CSAKGTRGDEQYF.

Written as DNA, the CDR3 is TGTGCCAGCAGTAGACTAGCGGGGGCTTCTAGCACAGATACGCAGTATTTT. Protein product: CASSRLAGASSTDTQYF. This sequence joins TRBV27 and TRBJ2-3, with 12 bases fitting TRBD2. Germline CDR1 is MNHEY and CDR2 is SMNVEV (reference sequence). V lost 5 bases, J lost 0 bases, and 6 bases stayed unmatched. The CDR3 has 17 amino acids.

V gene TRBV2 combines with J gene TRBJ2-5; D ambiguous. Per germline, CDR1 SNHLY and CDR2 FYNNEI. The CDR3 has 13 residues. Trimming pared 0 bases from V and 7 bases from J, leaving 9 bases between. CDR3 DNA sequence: TGTGCCAGCAGTGAAGCCGTGGTGGGGACCCAGTACTTC. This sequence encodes CASSEAVVGTQYF. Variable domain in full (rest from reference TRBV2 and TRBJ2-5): EPEVTQTPSHQVTQMGQEVILRCVPISNHLYFYWYRQILGQKVEFLVSFYNNEISEKSEIFDDQFSVERPDGSNFTLKIRSTKLEDSAMYFCASSEAVVGTQYFGPGTRLLVL.

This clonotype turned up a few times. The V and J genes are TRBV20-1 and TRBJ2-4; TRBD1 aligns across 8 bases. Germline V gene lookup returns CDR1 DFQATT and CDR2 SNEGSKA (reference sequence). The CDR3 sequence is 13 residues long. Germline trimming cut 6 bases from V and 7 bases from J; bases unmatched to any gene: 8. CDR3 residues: CSAHSTGDNIQYF. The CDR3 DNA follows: TGCAGTGCCCACTCGACAGGGGATAACATTCAGTACTTC.

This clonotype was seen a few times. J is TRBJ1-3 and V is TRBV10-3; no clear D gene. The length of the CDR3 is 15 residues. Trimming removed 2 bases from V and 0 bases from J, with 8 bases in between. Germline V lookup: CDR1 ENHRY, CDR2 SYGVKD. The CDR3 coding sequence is TGTGCCATCAGTGAGACAGACCGCTCTGGAAACACCATATATTTT. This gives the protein CAISETDRSGNTIYF.

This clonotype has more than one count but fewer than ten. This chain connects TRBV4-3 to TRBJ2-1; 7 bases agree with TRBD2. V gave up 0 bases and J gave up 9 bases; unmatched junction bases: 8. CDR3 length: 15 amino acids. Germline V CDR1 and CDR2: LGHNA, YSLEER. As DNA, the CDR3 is TGCGCCAGCAGCCAAGATTGGGGCGGGAGAGGTGAGCAGTTCTTC. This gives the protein CASSQDWGGRGEQFF.

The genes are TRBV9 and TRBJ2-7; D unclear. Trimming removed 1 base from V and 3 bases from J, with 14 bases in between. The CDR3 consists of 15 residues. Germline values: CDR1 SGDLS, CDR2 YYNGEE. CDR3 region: CASSVPGTADYEQYF. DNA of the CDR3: TGTGCCAGCAGCGTACCGGGTACCGCGGACTACGAGCAGTACTTC.

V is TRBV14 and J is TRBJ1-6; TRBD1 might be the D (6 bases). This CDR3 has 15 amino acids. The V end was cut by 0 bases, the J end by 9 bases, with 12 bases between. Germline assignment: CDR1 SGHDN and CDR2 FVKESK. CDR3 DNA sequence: TGTGCCAGCAGCCAAGAAGCGGGGGCTGCTTCACCCCTCCACTTT. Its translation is CASSQEAGAASPLHF. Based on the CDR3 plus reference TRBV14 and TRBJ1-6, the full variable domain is EAGVTQFPSHSVIEKGQTVTLRCDPISGHDNLYWYRRVMGKEIKFLLHFVKESKQDESGMPNNRFLAERTGGTYSTLKVQPAELEDSGVYFCASSQEAGAASPLHFGNGTRLTVT.

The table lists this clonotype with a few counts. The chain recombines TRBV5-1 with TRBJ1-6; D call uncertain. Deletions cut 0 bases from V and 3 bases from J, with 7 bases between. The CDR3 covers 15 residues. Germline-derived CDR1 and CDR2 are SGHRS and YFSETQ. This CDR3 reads CASSLGNIYNSPLHF. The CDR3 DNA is TGCGCCAGCAGCTTGGGCAACATCTATAATTCACCCCTCCACTTT.

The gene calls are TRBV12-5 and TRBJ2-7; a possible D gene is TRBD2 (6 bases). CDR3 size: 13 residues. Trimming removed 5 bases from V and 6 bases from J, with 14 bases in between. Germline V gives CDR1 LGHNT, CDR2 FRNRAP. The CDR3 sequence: CASGARLEGEQYF. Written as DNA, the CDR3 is TGTGCTAGTGGTGCCAGACTAGAGGGCGAGCAGTACTTC.

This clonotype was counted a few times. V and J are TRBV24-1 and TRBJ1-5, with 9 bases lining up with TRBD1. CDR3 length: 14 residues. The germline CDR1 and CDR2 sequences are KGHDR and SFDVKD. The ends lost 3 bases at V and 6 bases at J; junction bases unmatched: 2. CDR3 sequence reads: CATSDNRGRQPQHF. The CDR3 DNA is TGTGCCACCAGTGATAACAGGGGGCGTCAGCCCCAGCATTTT.

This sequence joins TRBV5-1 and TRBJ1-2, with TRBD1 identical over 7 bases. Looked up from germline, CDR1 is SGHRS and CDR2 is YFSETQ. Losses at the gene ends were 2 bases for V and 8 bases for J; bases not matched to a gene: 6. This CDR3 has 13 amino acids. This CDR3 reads CASSFQGGKGYTF. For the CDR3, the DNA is TGCGCCAGCAGCTTCCAGGGGGGAAAGGGCTACACCTTC.

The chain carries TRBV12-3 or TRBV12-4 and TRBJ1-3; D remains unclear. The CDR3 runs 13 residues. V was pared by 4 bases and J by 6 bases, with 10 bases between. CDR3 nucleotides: TGTGCCAGCAGTTCGCACACCGAAAACACCATATATTTT. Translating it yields CASSSHTENTIYF.

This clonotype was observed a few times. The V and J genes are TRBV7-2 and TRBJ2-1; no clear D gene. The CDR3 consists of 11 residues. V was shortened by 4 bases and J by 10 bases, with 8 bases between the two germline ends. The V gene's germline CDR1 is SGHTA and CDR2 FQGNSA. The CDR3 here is CASSSHHEQFF. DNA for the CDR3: TGTGCCAGCAGCTCACACCACGAGCAGTTCTTC.

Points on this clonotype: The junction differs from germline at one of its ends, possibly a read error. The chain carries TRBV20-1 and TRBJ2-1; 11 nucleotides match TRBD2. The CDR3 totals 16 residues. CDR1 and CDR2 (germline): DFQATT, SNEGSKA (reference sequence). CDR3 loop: CSAWGSGGAGYNEQLF. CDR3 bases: TGCAGTGCTTGGGGTAGCGGGGGGGCGGGGTACAATGAGCAGCTCTTC.

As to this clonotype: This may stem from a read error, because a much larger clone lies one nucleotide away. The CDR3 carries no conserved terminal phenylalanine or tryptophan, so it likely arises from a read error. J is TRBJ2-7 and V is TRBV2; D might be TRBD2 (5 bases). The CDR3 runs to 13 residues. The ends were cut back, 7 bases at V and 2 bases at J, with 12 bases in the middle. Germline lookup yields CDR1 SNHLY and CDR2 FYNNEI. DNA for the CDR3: TGTGCCAGCATCCGTCCCGGGGCCTACGAGCAGTACCTC. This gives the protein CASIRPGAYEQYL.

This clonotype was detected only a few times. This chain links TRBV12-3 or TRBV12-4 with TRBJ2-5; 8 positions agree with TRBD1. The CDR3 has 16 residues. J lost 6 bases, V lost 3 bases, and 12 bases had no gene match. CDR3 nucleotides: TGTGCCAGCAGTTTCCCCTCTCGGACAGGGTGGCAGACCCAGTACTTC. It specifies CASSFPSRTGWQTQYF.

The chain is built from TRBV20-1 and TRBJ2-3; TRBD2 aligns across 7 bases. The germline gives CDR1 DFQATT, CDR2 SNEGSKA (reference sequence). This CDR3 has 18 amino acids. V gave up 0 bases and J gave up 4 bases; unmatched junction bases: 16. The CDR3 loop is CSARDLGGSGSFSDTQYF. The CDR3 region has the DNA TGCAGTGCTAGAGATCTGGGGGGGTCCGGTAGTTTCTCAGATACGCAGTATTTT.

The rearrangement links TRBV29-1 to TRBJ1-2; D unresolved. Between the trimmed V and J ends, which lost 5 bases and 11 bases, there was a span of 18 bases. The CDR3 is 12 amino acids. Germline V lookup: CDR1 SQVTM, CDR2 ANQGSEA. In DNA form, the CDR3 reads TGCAGCGTTAAAGGTTCTGGTATCTCTTACACCTTC. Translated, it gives CSVKGSGISYTF.

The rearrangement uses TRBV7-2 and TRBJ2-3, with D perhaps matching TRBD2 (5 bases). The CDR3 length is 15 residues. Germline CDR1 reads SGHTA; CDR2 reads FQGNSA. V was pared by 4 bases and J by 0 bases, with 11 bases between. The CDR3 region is CASSSHQRSTDTQYF. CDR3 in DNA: TGTGCCAGCAGCTCCCACCAGCGGAGCACAGATACGCAGTATTTT.

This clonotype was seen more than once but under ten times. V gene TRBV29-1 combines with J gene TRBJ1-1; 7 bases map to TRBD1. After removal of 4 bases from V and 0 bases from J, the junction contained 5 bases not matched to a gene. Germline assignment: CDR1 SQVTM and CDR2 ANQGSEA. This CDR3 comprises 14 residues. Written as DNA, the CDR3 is TGCAGCGTTGTGTCAGGGGGTCTGAACACTGAAGCTTTCTTT. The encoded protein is CSVVSGGLNTEAFF.

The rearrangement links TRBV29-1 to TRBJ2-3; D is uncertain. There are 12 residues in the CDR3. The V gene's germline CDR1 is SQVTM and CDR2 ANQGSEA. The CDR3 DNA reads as TGCTCATCCTCAAGCGGCACAGATACGCAGTATTTT. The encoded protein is CSSSSGTDTQYF.

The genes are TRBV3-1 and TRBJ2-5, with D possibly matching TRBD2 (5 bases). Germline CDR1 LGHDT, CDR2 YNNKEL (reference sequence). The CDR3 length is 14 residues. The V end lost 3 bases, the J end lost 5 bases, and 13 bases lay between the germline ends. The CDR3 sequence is CASSQRASAETQYF. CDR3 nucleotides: TGTGCCAGCAGCCAGCGGGCCTCGGCGGAGACCCAGTACTTC.

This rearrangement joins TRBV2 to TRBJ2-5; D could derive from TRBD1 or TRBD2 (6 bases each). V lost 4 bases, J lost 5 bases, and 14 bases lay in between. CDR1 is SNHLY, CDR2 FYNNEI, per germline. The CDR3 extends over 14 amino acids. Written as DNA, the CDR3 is TGTGCCAGCAGTGTGGAGGGGGTTCGGGAGACCCAGTACTTC. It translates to CASSVEGVRETQYF.

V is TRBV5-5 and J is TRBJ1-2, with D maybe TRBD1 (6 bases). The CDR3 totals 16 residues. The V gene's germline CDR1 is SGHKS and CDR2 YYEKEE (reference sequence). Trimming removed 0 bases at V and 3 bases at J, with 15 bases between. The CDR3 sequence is CASSLVATGRDYGYTF. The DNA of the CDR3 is TGTGCCAGCAGCTTGGTTGCAACAGGGCGGGACTATGGCTACACCTTC.

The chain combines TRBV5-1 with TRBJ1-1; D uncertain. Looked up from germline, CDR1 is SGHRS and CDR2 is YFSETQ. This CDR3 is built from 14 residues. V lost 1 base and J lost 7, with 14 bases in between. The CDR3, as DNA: TGCGCCAGCAGCTTGACGGGGTCCCTTAGTGAAGCTTTCTTT. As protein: CASSLTGSLSEAFF.